Listed below are T cell receptor beta chains from one sample, sequenced in a study of T cell responses to AZD1222 COVID-19 vaccine. Here immunoSEQ multiplex PCR was the method, and the copy in TCRdb shows in-frame clones only, minus some. The sample lists roughly 140,000 clones; approximately 89% were seen once. The material was peripheral blood, obtained on day 0 of AZD1222 vaccination. Receptor source: an adult in good health. CDR3s include the opening cysteine and the closing phenylalanine or tryptophan. The D gene is left open where the match is weak. Clone size is stated in some rows and not others, as once, few, many or a class when expanded.

j_call d_call v_call clone_size cdr3_aa cdr3_nt
TRBJ1-4 - TRBV19 - CASSTAGVFNEKLFF TGTGCCAGTAGTACAGCAGGGGTTTTTAATGAAAAACTGTTTTTT
TRBJ2-7 - TRBV6-2/TRBV6-3 - CASSRGQSSYEQYF TGTGCCAGCAGCCGTGGACAGAGCTCCTACGAGCAGTACTTC
TRBJ1-4 - TRBV19 - CASSTNEKLFF TGTGCCAGTAGTACTAATGAAAAACTGTTTTTT
TRBJ1-1 TRBD1 TRBV5-1 - CASSHAPGQGNTEAFF TGCGCCAGCAGTCACGCTCCGGGACAGGGAAACACTGAAGCTTTCTTT
TRBJ1-3 - TRBV2 - CASSPERITGNTIYF TGTGCCAGCAGCCCGGAGAGGATTACTGGAAACACCATATATTTT
TRBJ1-1 - TRBV19 once CASSRSGSMNTEAFF TGTGCCAGTAGTCGCAGCGGCAGTATGAACACTGAAGCTTTCTTT
TRBJ2-3 TRBD2 TRBV7-9 once CASSLVSGSTDTQYF TGTGCCAGCAGCTTAGTTAGCGGGAGTACAGATACGCAGTATTTT
TRBJ1-4 TRBD1 TRBV28 few CASSRPGTANEKLFF TGTGCCAGCAGTAGGCCCGGGACAGCAAATGAAAAACTGTTTTTT
TRBJ1-5 - TRBV28 few CASSSDSGFNQPQHF TGTGCCAGCAGTTCGGACAGCGGATTCAATCAGCCCCAGCATTTT
TRBJ2-3 - TRBV7-3 - CASSLGVTSTDTQYF TGTGCCAGCAGCTTAGGGGTGACTAGCACAGATACGCAGTATTTT
TRBJ2-5 - TRBV7-9 - CASSLEGNPKETQYF TGTGCCAGCAGCTTAGAGGGAAACCCCAAGGAGACCCAGTACTTC
TRBJ2-3 - TRBV7-9 - CASSRTGTGTDTQYF TGTGCCAGCAGCCGCACCGGGACTGGCACAGATACGCAGTATTTT
TRBJ2-2 TRBD2 TRBV19 once CASSWASGSPGLTGELFF TGTGCCAGTAGTTGGGCTAGCGGGAGCCCCGGGTTAACCGGGGAGCTGTTTTTT
TRBJ2-3 TRBD1 TRBV5-1 once CASSLEGQASDTQYF TGCGCCAGCAGCTTGGAGGGACAGGCCTCCGATACGCAGTATTTT
TRBJ1-6 TRBD1 TRBV5-4 once CASSLGTGVRSPLHF TGTGCCAGCAGCTTGGGGACAGGGGTTCGTTCACCCCTCCACTTT
TRBJ1-5 TRBD1 TRBV6-2/TRBV6-3 once CASSYPKGTGSNQPQHF TGTGCCAGCAGTTACCCTAAGGGGACAGGGTCCAATCAGCCCCAGCATTTT
TRBJ2-1 TRBD2 TRBV7-9 - CASSLIPGTSGKYNEQFF TGTGCCAGCAGCCTTATCCCCGGGACTAGCGGGAAATACAATGAGCAGTTCTTC
TRBJ2-5 TRBD2 TRBV7-9 once CASSPSGRALSFYLETQYF TGTGCCAGCAGCCCTAGCGGGAGGGCCCTTTCCTTTTATTTGGAGACCCAGTACTTC
TRBJ2-1 TRBD1 TRBV6-2/TRBV6-3 - CASSAFQGARDEQFF TGTGCCAGCAGTGCCTTTCAGGGGGCAAGGGATGAGCAGTTCTTC
TRBJ2-1 - TRBV28 - CASTLPSSYNEQFF TGTGCCAGCACCCTTCCCAGCTCCTACAATGAGCAGTTCTTC
TRBJ1-3 - TRBV4-3 - CASSPGNSGFRGSGNTIYF TGCGCCAGCAGCCCGGGAAACTCCGGTTTTAGGGGCTCTGGAAACACCATATATTTT
TRBJ2-7 - TRBV28 - CASSRYEQYF TGTGCCAGCAGCAGATACGAGCAGTACTTC
TRBJ2-2 - TRBV28 - CATRGVNTGELFF TGTGCCACCCGAGGGGTGAACACCGGGGAGCTGTTTTTT
TRBJ1-1 TRBD1 TRBV28 - CASSYRGHTEAFF TGTGCCAGCAGTTACAGGGGGCACACTGAAGCTTTCTTT
TRBJ1-2 - TRBV18 - CASSPGRNNYGYTF TGTGCCAGCTCACCGGGACGGAATAACTATGGCTACACCTTC
TRBJ1-1 - TRBV9 - CASSVGKGVDGTEAFF TGTGCCAGCAGCGTAGGAAAGGGGGTAGATGGCACTGAAGCTTTCTTT
TRBJ2-6 TRBD1 TRBV6-2/TRBV6-3 - CASSARDRAGANVLTF TGTGCCAGCAGTGCCCGGGACAGGGCTGGGGCCAACGTCCTGACTTTC
TRBJ1-4 - TRBV9 - CASSVAGGREKLFF TGTGCCAGCAGCGTAGCGGGGGGTCGTGAAAAACTGTTTTTT
TRBJ1-2 TRBD1 TRBV18 - CASSETGTVPYGYTF TGTGCCAGCTCAGAAACCGGGACAGTACCCTATGGCTACACCTTC
TRBJ2-5 - TRBV4-3 - CASSQFGTAKGETQYF TGCGCCAGCAGCCAGTTCGGGACGGCGAAAGGGGAGACCCAGTACTTC
TRBJ2-7 - TRBV2 - CATRRTDYEQYF TGTGCCACCCGCCGGACAGACTACGAGCAGTACTTC
TRBJ1-5 - TRBV12-3/TRBV12-4 - CAGSLTFDQPQHF TGTGCCGGCAGTTTAACCTTCGACCAGCCCCAGCATTTT
TRBJ2-2 TRBD1 TRBV6-5 - CASSPGQLNTGELFF TGTGCCAGCAGTCCGGGACAGCTTAACACCGGGGAGCTGTTTTTT
TRBJ2-1 TRBD2 TRBV7-3 - CASSLSQSREPPIGEQFF TGTGCCAGCAGCTTAAGTCAGTCGCGGGAGCCCCCTATTGGTGAGCAGTTCTTC
TRBJ1-3 - TRBV5-4 - CASSLGYGPGNTIYF TGTGCCAGCAGCTTGGGGTACGGGCCTGGAAACACCATATATTTT
TRBJ2-7 TRBD1 TRBV5-3 - CARSYFRDRADEQYF TGTGCCAGAAGCTACTTTCGGGACAGGGCTGACGAGCAGTACTTC
TRBJ1-2 - TRBV28 - CASSSTVRANYGYTF TGTGCCAGCAGTTCTACGGTGAGAGCTAACTATGGCTACACCTTC
TRBJ2-3 - TRBV24-1 once CATSVGSGDTQYF TGTGCCACCAGTGTCGGGAGTGGGGATACGCAGTATTTT
TRBJ2-1 TRBD1 TRBV7-9 - CASIWDSPYNEQFF TGTGCCAGCATCTGGGACAGTCCCTACAATGAGCAGTTCTTC
TRBJ1-2 - TRBV7-9 - CASSLEDRGYTF TGTGCCAGCAGCTTAGAGGACAGAGGCTACACCTTC
TRBJ1-1 - TRBV5-4 once CASSRKGESSTEAFF TGTGCCAGCAGCCGCAAGGGGGAATCGAGCACTGAAGCTTTCTTT
TRBJ1-2 - TRBV11-2 - CASSSMGESGGLVTF TGTGCCAGCAGCTCGATGGGGGAATCCGGGGGGCTAGTCACCTTC
TRBJ1-2 - TRBV6-2/TRBV6-3 - CASSYSTVNGYTF TGTGCCAGCAGTTACTCGACAGTGAATGGCTACACCTTC
TRBJ1-5 - TRBV7-6 - CASSLEAGPRSSQHF TGTGCCAGCAGCTTAGAAGCGGGACCTCGGTCATCCCAGCATTTT
TRBJ2-7 TRBD2 TRBV28 - CASSSGGLANYEQYF TGTGCCAGCAGTTCCGGGGGACTAGCGAACTACGAGCAGTACTTC
TRBJ2-1 - TRBV12-3/TRBV12-4 once CASSPAGPHEQFF TGTGCCAGCAGTCCTGCGGGACCCCATGAGCAGTTCTTC
TRBJ2-1 - TRBV9 - CASSKTGRVDIEQFF TGTGCCAGCAGCAAGACAGGGAGGGTGGATATAGAGCAGTTCTTC
TRBJ2-7 TRBD1 TRBV28 - CASSSAGQGSYEQYF TGTGCCAGCAGTTCGGCCGGACAGGGCTCCTACGAGCAGTACTTC
TRBJ1-2 - TRBV27 - CASGAGVGYTF TGTGCCAGCGGGGCGGGGGTTGGCTACACCTTC
TRBJ1-1 TRBD1 TRBV5-6 - CASSQGGTEAFF TGTGCCAGCAGCCAGGGGGGGACTGAAGCTTTCTTT
TRBJ2-7 TRBD2 TRBV12-5 - CASGSYGLARYYEQYF TGTGCTAGTGGTTCGTATGGACTAGCGCGATACTACGAGCAGTACTTC